This TCR beta chain was recovered during a study of T cell responses to AZD1222 COVID-19 vaccine. The protocol was immunoSEQ multiplex PCR, while the TCRdb copy is restricted to in-frame clones and leaves out a portion. The data hold approximately 100,000 clones, with roughly 90% observed a single time. Germline values: CDR1 SGHAT, CDR2 FQNNGV. This CDR3 is built from 17 residues. V shed 3 bases, J shed 1 base, and the junction held 8 bases outside the gene matches. The V call is TRBV11-2, the J call TRBJ2-5; TRBD2 matches 10 bases. Material: peripheral blood, obtained on day 0 of AZD1222 vaccination. This receptor was taken from an adult in good health. CDR3 DNA: TGTGCCAGCAGCTTTTCCGGGACTAGCGTGTTCCAAGAGACCCAGTACTTC. This encodes CASSFSGTSVFQETQYF.